A selection of T cell receptor beta chains follows, all from one sample in a study of Ad26.COV2.S vaccination and SARS-CoV-2 variants. Some clones are missing from TCRdb's copy, which holds only in-frame ones; the method was immunoSEQ multiplex PCR. Of 300,000 to 400,000 clones listed, 80% to 90% are singletons. Specimen: peripheral blood, collected in a trial of Ad26.COV2.S vaccine versus placebo. These TCRs come from a person aged 18-65 years who received the Ad26.COV2.S COVID-19 vaccine or a placebo. The CDR3 runs from the conserved cysteine through the conserved F or W. The D gene is left open where the match is weak. Part of the rows lack a size; the others show once, few, many or a class for expanded clones.

J gene | V gene | clone size | D gene | CDR3 protein | CDR3 DNA
TRBJ2-3 | TRBV12-3/TRBV12-4 | . | . | CASSPPSTDTQYF | TGTGCCAGCAGTCCACCTAGCACAGATACGCAGTATTTT
TRBJ2-2 | TRBV6-1 | once | . | CASSDWAGLNTGELFF | TGTGCCAGCAGTGATTGGGCAGGGTTGAACACCGGGGAGCTGTTTTTT
TRBJ2-2 | TRBV27 | . | . | CASSLAGELFF | TGTGCCAGCAGTTTAGCCGGGGAGCTGTTTTTT
TRBJ2-2 | TRBV5-6 | . | TRBD2 | CASSLRLAGNTGELFF | TGTGCCAGCAGCCTACGACTAGCGGGGAACACCGGGGAGCTGTTTTTT
TRBJ2-3 | TRBV3-1/TRBV3-2 | . | TRBD2 | CASSQALVTSGSLGTQYF | TGTGCCAGCAGCCAAGCACTAGTGACTAGCGGTTCGCTGGGTACGCAGTATTTT
TRBJ1-1 | TRBV18 | . | . | CASSPPIQNTEAFF | TGTGCCAGCTCACCACCGATACAGAACACTGAAGCTTTCTTT
TRBJ1-2 | TRBV19 | once | TRBD1 | CASQRDRSLFNYGYTF | TGTGCCAGCCAGAGGGACAGGAGCCTTTTTAACTATGGCTACACCTTC
TRBJ2-5 | TRBV10-3 | . | . | CAISDPRGKYAVQETQYF | TGTGCCATCAGTGACCCCAGGGGAAAATATGCGGTTCAAGAGACCCAGTACTTC
TRBJ1-4 | TRBV12-5 | once | . | CASGSNEKLFF | TGTGCTAGTGGTTCTAATGAAAAACTGTTTTTT
TRBJ2-6 | TRBV7-9 | . | . | CASSPGLTGANVLTF | TGTGCCAGCAGCCCAGGGTTAACTGGGGCCAACGTCCTGACTTTC
TRBJ1-2 | TRBV6-1 | . | TRBD1 | CASSEEEYDRVLDGYTF | TGTGCCAGCAGTGAGGAAGAGTATGACAGGGTGTTGGATGGCTACACCTTC
TRBJ1-5 | TRBV10-1 | few | . | CASSEQDKSNQPQHF | TGCGCCAGCAGTGAGCAAGACAAAAGCAATCAGCCCCAGCATTTT
TRBJ2-7 | TRBV12-3/TRBV12-4 | . | . | CASSLEGYEQYF | TGTGCCAGCAGTTTGGAGGGCTACGAGCAGTACTTC
TRBJ2-3 | TRBV3-1/TRBV3-2 | . | . | CASSQTGTTMADTQYF | TGTGCCAGCAGCCAGACCGGGACAACCATGGCAGATACGCAGTATTTT
TRBJ2-1 | TRBV10-3 | . | TRBD2 | CAISGRVGGAVDEQFF | TGTGCCATCAGCGGCCGGGTCGGGGGGGCCGTCGATGAGCAGTTCTTC
TRBJ1-1 | TRBV9 | . | . | CASSVGDGGAFF | TGTGCCAGCAGCGTAGGCGACGGCGGGGCTTTCTTT
TRBJ2-2 | TRBV10-3 | . | . | CAISERETGRGGSGELFF | TGTGCCATCAGTGAACGTGAGACAGGGAGAGGGGGGTCCGGGGAGCTGTTTTTT
TRBJ2-7 | TRBV3-1/TRBV3-2 | . | . | CASSQAAYEQYF | TGTGCCAGCAGCCAGGCCGCCTACGAGCAGTACTTC
TRBJ2-3 | TRBV3-1/TRBV3-2 | . | TRBD1 | CASSSGQGTDTQYF | TGTGCCAGCAGCTCGGGACAGGGGACAGATACGCAGTATTTT
TRBJ2-1 | TRBV5-4 | . | . | CASSRDNEQFF | TGTGCCAGCAGTCGTGACAATGAGCAGTTCTTC
TRBJ1-3 | TRBV2 | . | TRBD1 | CATGLQGASGNTIYF | TGTGCCACCGGCCTCCAGGGGGCTTCTGGAAACACCATATATTTT
TRBJ1-1 | TRBV6-1 | . | . | CASSEFGANTEAFF | TGTGCCAGCAGTGAATTCGGGGCGAACACTGAAGCTTTCTTT
TRBJ2-3 | TRBV11-3 | . | . | CASSSTGVKDTQYF | TGTGCCAGCAGCTCGACAGGTGTTAAGGATACGCAGTATTTT
TRBJ1-5 | TRBV7-9 | few | . | CASRKGPNQPQHF | TGTGCCAGCAGAAAGGGGCCGAATCAGCCCCAGCATTTT
TRBJ2-7 | TRBV20-1 | . | . | CSARAGYEQYF | TGCAGTGCTAGAGCAGGCTACGAGCAGTACTTC
TRBJ1-5 | TRBV19 | . | TRBD1 | CASRPGQGYGGAQPQHF | TGTGCCAGTAGGCCGGGACAGGGGTACGGAGGGGCTCAGCCCCAGCATTTT
TRBJ1-2 | TRBV19 | . | TRBD1 | CASSTGQGYGYTF | TGTGCCAGTAGTACCGGACAGGGCTATGGCTACACCTTC
TRBJ2-1 | TRBV18 | . | . | CASSPPLGDEQFF | TGTGCCAGCTCACCACCCCTCGGCGATGAGCAGTTCTTC
TRBJ1-6 | TRBV7-9 | . | TRBD1 | CASSVRGSPLHF | TGTGCCAGCAGCGTCAGGGGGTCACCCCTCCACTTT
TRBJ1-4 | TRBV25-1 | . | TRBD1 | CASSVGQVEKLFF | TGTGCCAGCAGTGTGGGACAGGTGGAAAAACTGTTTTTT
TRBJ1-1 | TRBV19 | few | . | CASSTLGAEAFF | TGTGCCAGTAGTACGCTGGGAGCTGAAGCTTTCTTT
TRBJ2-1 | TRBV5-1 | . | TRBD2 | CASSFRPGLSYNEQFF | TGCGCCAGCAGCTTCCGCCCGGGACTAAGCTACAATGAGCAGTTCTTC
TRBJ1-6 | TRBV13 | . | . | CASSNGQEGTYSPLHF | TGTGCCAGCAGCAATGGGCAGGAGGGAACTTATTCACCCCTCCACTTT
TRBJ1-1 | TRBV4-3 | . | . | CASSQDRRSGPEAFF | TGCGCCAGCAGCCAAGATCGGAGGTCAGGACCTGAAGCTTTCTTT
TRBJ2-7 | TRBV19 | . | . | CASSRDWDNYEQYF | TGTGCCAGTTCCAGGGATTGGGATAACTACGAGCAGTACTTC
TRBJ2-2 | TRBV5-1 | . | . | CASSLGQGLSTGELFF | TGCGCCAGCAGCTTGGGCCAGGGGTTGAGCACCGGGGAGCTGTTTTTT
TRBJ2-2 | TRBV9 | once | TRBD2 | CASSVVAGGGELFF | TGTGCCAGCAGCGTAGTAGCGGGGGGCGGGGAGCTGTTTTTT